This TCR beta chain was documented in a study of blood T cell repertoires in COVID-19. Study in general: Italy, Spain and the United States were the sources of the convalescent and acute COVID-19 samples. PBMCs, B-cell-depleted T cells, or T cells were the source of the cDNA or gDNA that made up the material.

Study processing details: Reference gene primer amplification yielded estimated nucleated cell counts. Some clones are missing from TCRdb's copy, which holds only in-frame ones; the method was immunoSEQ multiplex PCR. That table furnishes V, J and clone size, whereas the DNA furnished D and trimming. The data hold a few hundred thousand clones, with about 85% observed a single time. Trimming took 4 bases from V and 8 from J; bases not matched to a gene: 6. CDR1 and CDR2 from the germline V gene are SGHNT and YYREEE (reference sequence). There are 14 residues in the CDR3. The sequence derives from a man aged 40-49 years with acute or convalescent COVID-19. Specimen: peripheral blood. The chain joins TRBV5-4 to TRBJ1-2, with TRBD1 matching 12 bases. The CDR3 sequence is CASSRDRGLYGYTF. DNA of the CDR3: TGTGCCAGCAGCAGGGACAGGGGGCTATACGGCTACACCTTC.